The TCR beta chain described here comes from a study of cytomegalovirus exposure and HLA in healthy donors. The study's findings and limits: A highly shared variant cluster was judged a likely technical artifact.

60 Vbeta and 13 Jbeta primers were used in PCR. TCRdb keeps only in-frame clones here, not all; method: immunoSEQ multiplex PCR. The table has about 140,000 clones, 65% to 90% seen once. Of note for this clone: Its antigen is undetermined.

The length of the CDR3 is 18 residues. The junction had 11 bases not matched to a gene; V was cut back by 6 bases and J by 0 bases. The germline CDR1 and CDR2 sequences are SNHLY and FYNNEI. The chain joins TRBV2 to TRBJ2-1; 10 bases align to TRBD2. The source is a female donor in good health and CMV-seronegative. Sequencing was performed on PBMCs. As DNA, the CDR3 is TGTGCCAGCAGAAGCGGGAGGGCGAGGGGTAGCTCCTACAATGAGCAGTTCTTC. As protein: CASRSGRARGSSYNEQFF.